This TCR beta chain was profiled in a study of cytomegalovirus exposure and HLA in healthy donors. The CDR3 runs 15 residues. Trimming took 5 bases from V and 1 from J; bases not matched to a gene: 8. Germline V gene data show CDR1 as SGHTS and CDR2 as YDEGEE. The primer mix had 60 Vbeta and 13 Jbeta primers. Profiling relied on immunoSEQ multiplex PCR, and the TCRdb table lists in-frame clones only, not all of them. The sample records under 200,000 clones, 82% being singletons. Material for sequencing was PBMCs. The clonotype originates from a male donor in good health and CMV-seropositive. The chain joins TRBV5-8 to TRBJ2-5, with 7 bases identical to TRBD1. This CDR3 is CASSLPGTAQETQYF. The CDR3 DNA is TGTGCCAGCAGTCTCCCCGGGACAGCCCAAGAGACCCAGTACTTC.